These 29 T cell receptor beta chains were sequenced from one sample in a study of CD8+CD57+ T cells in acquired aplastic anemia. Flow cytometry had shown expanded CD8+CD57+ cells in the patients chosen for sequencing. Genomic DNA acted as the template from which TCR beta VDJ combination and CDR3 sequence profiling were carried out. TCRdb redid the calling of the reads with MiXCR, one entry per CDR3 protein. The table lists about 160,000 distinct CDR3 sequences, about two thirds of them singletons, with about 50% in the top ten. Sequenced input: sorted CD4+, CD8+, or CD8+CD57+ T cells (not recorded which) from PBMCs. These receptors were obtained from a human donor with aplastic anemia.

For this clonotype: The conserved final phenylalanine or tryptophan is absent from the CDR3, which likely points to a read error. The chain links TRBV10-3 to TRBJ2-5; D may match TRBD1 or TRBD2 (6 bases each). V lost 2 bases, J lost 2 bases, and 15 bases lay in between. Per the germline V gene, CDR1 is ENHRY and CDR2 is SYGVKD. CDR3 length: 16 amino acids. CDR3 amino acids: CAISENRAGQQETQYL. The CDR3 DNA follows: TGTGCCATCAGTGAGAATAGGGCGGGACAACAAGAGACCCAGTACTTA.

The J gene is TRBJ2-7, the V gene TRBV20-1, with 9 bases lining up with TRBD1. This CDR3 has 14 amino acids. The V segment lost 6 bases and the J segment 2 bases; nucleotides outside the gene matches: 8. Germline values: CDR1 DFQATT, CDR2 SNEGSKA (reference sequence). The DNA of the CDR3 is TGCAGTGCGACAACCGGGACAGGGACCTACGAGCAGTACTTC. It translates to CSATTGTGTYEQYF.

Worth noting for this clonotype: A junction end diverges from the germline sequence, so it may reflect a read error. CDR3 coding DNA: TGTGCTAGCAGCTTAGTCGAGCGCGCCTGGGAGCAGTACTTC. Translating gives CASSLVERAWEQYF. This chain connects TRBV7-7 to TRBJ2-7; no clear D. The CDR3 contains 14 residues. Looked up from germline, CDR1 is SSHAT and CDR2 is FNYEAQ (reference sequence).

The rearrangement joins TRBV7-3 to TRBJ1-2, with D perhaps TRBD1 (6 bases). The CDR3 covers 15 residues. CDR1 and CDR2 from the germline V gene are SGHTA and FQGTGA. V shed 7 bases and J shed 5 bases, with 20 bases lying between them. CDR3 DNA sequence: TGTGCCAGCACTGCGAGTGGGGGGACACTTTATGGCTACACCTTC. Translated: CASTASGGTLYGYTF.

Concerning this clonotype: The junction shows a germline mismatch at one end, possibly a read error. The CDR3 here is CTSIQAGANVLTF. CDR3 nucleotides: TGTACCAGCATTCAGGCAGGGGCCAACGTCCTGACTTTC. The rearrangement links TRBV6-1 to TRBJ2-6; D is ambiguous. Germline values: CDR1 MNHNS, CDR2 SASEGT. This CDR3 region has 13 residues.

The J gene is TRBJ2-7, the V gene TRBV20-1, with 7 bases fitting TRBD1. From germline, CDR1 is DFQATT and CDR2 SNEGSKA (reference sequence). The CDR3 spans 13 residues. J lost 2 bases, V lost 5 bases, and 6 bases had no gene match. The CDR3 here is CSASPGTAYEQYF. CDR3 sequence (DNA): TGCAGTGCTTCTCCCGGGACAGCCTACGAGCAGTACTTC.

This chain links TRBV2 with TRBJ2-5; maybe TRBD1 (5 bases). The CDR3 runs 13 residues. Trimming pared 4 bases from V and 7 bases from J, leaving 13 bases between. Germline V lookup: CDR1 SNHLY, CDR2 FYNNEI. CDR3 sequence reads: CASSGQGHGTQYF. The CDR3 nucleotides read TGTGCCAGCAGTGGCCAGGGTCATGGGACCCAGTACTTC.

The genes are TRBV6-2 or TRBV6-3 and TRBJ2-7; D is possibly TRBD1 (6 bases). This CDR3 has 15 residues. V was cut by 4 bases and J by 2 bases, with 15 bases left in between. From germline, CDR1 is MNHEY and CDR2 SVGEGT. CDR3 region: CASSSSDSATYEQYF. As DNA, the CDR3 is TGTGCCAGCAGTTCCTCGGACAGCGCGACCTACGAGCAGTACTTC.

This clonotype was seen once. V usage is TRBV7-2 and J usage is TRBJ2-5; the match to TRBD1 covers 8 bases. This CDR3 is built from 16 residues. The germline CDR1 and CDR2 sequences are SGHTA and FQGNSA. V trimming: 5 bases; J trimming: 1 base; junction bases outside the gene matches: 9. The CDR3 here is CASSVRTGLLQETQYF. The CDR3 bases are TGTGCCAGCAGCGTTAGGACAGGGTTGCTCCAAGAGACCCAGTACTTC.

This clonotype was observed a single time. The chain links TRBV3-1 to TRBJ1-4; tentative D call: TRBD1 (5 bases). Trimming pared 0 bases from V and 3 bases from J, leaving 11 bases between. CDR3 length equals 16 residues. Germline V CDR1 and CDR2: LGHDT, YNNKEL (reference sequence). The CDR3 loop is CASSQDLGRPNEKLFF. CDR3 in DNA: TGTGCCAGCAGCCAAGATCTGGGGCGCCCTAATGAAAAACTGTTTTTT.

The V gene is TRBV2, the J gene TRBJ1-2; tentative D call: TRBD1 (6 bases). The V end lost 8 bases, the J end lost 0 bases, and 16 bases lay between the germline ends. From germline, CDR1 is SNHLY and CDR2 FYNNEI. The CDR3 runs 15 residues. The CDR3 nucleotides are TGTGCCAGCCGCTCTGACAGGACCTCTAACTATGGCTACACCTTC. Its protein product is CASRSDRTSNYGYTF. The whole variable domain, filled in from reference TRBV2 and TRBJ1-2, reads EPEVTQTPSHQVTQMGQEVILRCVPISNHLYFYWYRQILGQKVEFLVSFYNNEISEKSEIFDDQFSVERPDGSNFTLKIRSTKLEDSAMYFCASRSDRTSNYGYTFGSGTRLTVV.

This rearrangement joins TRBV5-4 to TRBJ2-5; D possibly uses TRBD1 or TRBD2 (5 bases each). Germline V gives CDR1 SGHNT, CDR2 YYREEE (reference sequence). V dropped 4 bases and J dropped 5 bases, with 18 bases sitting between them. The CDR3 covers 15 residues. The CDR3 DNA is TGTGCCAGCAGCCACCGGGCCCAATGGGGGGAGACCCAGTACTTC. Protein: CASSHRAQWGETQYF.

V is TRBV15 and J is TRBJ1-1, with a tentative D call TRBD1 (6 bases). The V gene's germline CDR1 is LNHNV and CDR2 YYDKDF (reference sequence). This CDR3 contains 15 residues. Trimming took off 0 bases at V and 2 bases at J, with 10 bases between the two ends. DNA for the CDR3: TGTGCCACCAGCAGAGATCGGACAGCAAACACTGAAGCTTTCTTT. It yields the protein CATSRDRTANTEAFF.

The J gene is TRBJ2-1, the V gene TRBV7-9; 8 bases line up with TRBD1. V lost 0 bases and J lost 7; bases outside the gene matches: 5. There are 15 residues in the CDR3. Germline V gene data show CDR1 as SEHNR and CDR2 as FQNEAQ (reference sequence). As DNA, the CDR3 is TGTGCCAGCAGCTTAGCGCAGGGGGCTAGGAATGAGCAGTTCTTC. Protein: CASSLAQGARNEQFF.

The V and J genes are TRBV20-1 and TRBJ2-1; TRBD2 matches 7 bases. The length of the CDR3 is 13 residues. Germline CDR1 reads DFQATT; CDR2 reads SNEGSKA (reference sequence). The V and J ends lost 3 bases and 6 bases, in that order; junction bases with no gene match: 5. The DNA of the CDR3 is TGCAGTGCTAGGGGGCTAGCGGTCAATGAGCAGTTCTTC. It translates to CSARGLAVNEQFF.

This clonotype was counted only a few times. The chain couples TRBV19 to TRBJ1-2; TRBD1 might be the D (5 bases). Germline lookup yields CDR1 LNHDA and CDR2 SQIVND (reference sequence). The CDR3 extends over 12 amino acids. V was clipped by 7 bases and J by 6 bases, with 12 bases between them. The CDR3 loop reads CASNPGGHGYTF. CDR3 bases: TGTGCCAGTAACCCTGGGGGTCATGGCTACACCTTC.

The chain recombines TRBV7-8 with TRBJ2-1; 8 bases map to TRBD2. CDR1 is SGHVS and CDR2 is FQNEAQ in the germline V gene. After removal of 5 bases from V and 5 bases from J, the junction contained 5 bases not matched to a gene. This CDR3 contains 14 residues. CDR3 protein: CASSMGLGNNEQFF. The CDR3 coding sequence is TGTGCCAGCAGCATGGGACTAGGTAACAATGAGCAGTTCTTC.

The chain recombines TRBV6-6 with TRBJ1-2; 10 positions match TRBD1. In germline, CDR1 is MNHNY, CDR2 SVGAGI (reference sequence). This CDR3 contains 14 residues. The V gene end was trimmed by 5 bases and the J gene end by 3 bases; junction bases not matched to a gene: 3. CDR3 sequence reads: CASSGTGDDYGYTF. CDR3 coding DNA: TGTGCCAGCAGTGGGACAGGGGACGACTATGGCTACACCTTC.

V and J are TRBV7-2 and TRBJ1-2, with D unclear. This CDR3 has 14 residues. Trimming removed 5 bases from V and 7 bases from J, with 17 bases in between. Germline-derived CDR1 and CDR2 are SGHTA and FQGNSA. CDR3 DNA: TGTGCCAGCAGCCCCCGGGGAGGGCCGGTTGGCTACACCTTC. It codes for CASSPRGGPVGYTF.

DNA of the CDR3: TGTGCCAGCAGTGAATACTGGACAGGGGCTAGCACAGATACGCAGTATTTT. This sequence encodes CASSEYWTGASTDTQYF. The J gene is TRBJ2-3, the V gene TRBV6-1; the match to TRBD1 covers 9 bases. Germline-derived CDR1 and CDR2 are MNHNS and SASEGT. The ends lost 2 bases at V and 0 bases at J; junction bases unmatched: 6. CDR3 length: 17 residues.

The V gene is TRBV7-2, the J gene TRBJ2-3; TRBD2 matches at 12 bases. Germline CDR1 reads SGHTA; CDR2 reads FQGNSA. The CDR3 is 16 amino acids. With V trimmed by 5 bases and J by 6 bases, 9 bases remained unmatched. The CDR3 nucleotides are TGTGCCAGCAGCCGCCTTCTAGCGGGGGGGCTCGATACGCAGTATTTT. Its protein product is CASSRLLAGGLDTQYF.

The rearrangement uses TRBV6-5 and TRBJ2-3; 12 bases match TRBD2. This CDR3 region has 15 residues. From germline, CDR1 is MNHEY and CDR2 SVGAGI. V trimming: 6 bases; J trimming: 6 bases; junction bases outside the gene matches: 7. The CDR3 loop reads CASSLAGGRDDTQYF. The CDR3 DNA is TGTGCCAGCAGCCTAGCGGGAGGGCGCGACGATACGCAGTATTTT.

The chain recombines TRBV5-1 with TRBJ2-3, with a weak D call TRBD2 (6 bases). The CDR3 loop spans 15 amino acids. V was cut by 5 bases and J by 6 bases, with 19 bases left in between. Germline loops: CDR1 SGHRS, CDR2 YFSETQ. The chain's CDR3 is CASRGLLDRLDTQYF. The DNA for the CDR3 is TGCGCCAGCAGGGGACTGCTAGATCGATTGGATACGCAGTATTTT. Full variable domain (missing parts from reference TRBV5-1 and TRBJ2-3): KAGVTQTPRYLIKTRGQQVTLSCSPISGHRSVSWYQQTPGQGLQFLFEYFSETQRNKGNFPGRFSGRQFSNSRSEMNVSTLELGDSALYLCASRGLLDRLDTQYFGPGTRLTVL.

This clonotype was detected only a few times. This chain uses TRBV18 with TRBJ1-1, with D possibly matching TRBD1 (5 bases). Trimming cost V 5 bases and J 1 base, with 11 bases left between them. The CDR3 loop spans 14 amino acids. CDR1 KGHSH and CDR2 LQKENI come from the germline V gene. This chain's CDR3 is CASSTSGGNTEAFF. As DNA, the CDR3 is TGTGCCAGCTCAACGAGCGGGGGGAACACTGAAGCTTTCTTT.

This clonotype has just a few counts. V gene TRBV7-2 combines with J gene TRBJ1-1; D not resolved. CDR3 length: 15 amino acids. V lost 4 bases and J lost 0, with 12 bases in between. Germline-derived CDR1 and CDR2 are SGHTA and FQGNSA. CDR3 DNA sequence: TGTGCCAGCAGCTCGAAGGGAAGGGTGAACACTGAAGCTTTCTTT. It yields the protein CASSSKGRVNTEAFF.

J is TRBJ2-1 and V is TRBV7-8; D ambiguous. Germline values: CDR1 SGHVS, CDR2 FQNEAQ. The CDR3 consists of 13 residues. Deletions cut 1 base from V and 5 bases from J, with 6 bases between. The CDR3, as DNA: TGTGCCAGCAGCTTAGGAGCTGACAATGAGCAGTTCTTC. Translated, it gives CASSLGADNEQFF. Full variable domain (missing parts from reference TRBV7-8 and TRBJ2-1): GAGVSQSPRYKVAKRGQDVALRCDPISGHVSLFWYQQALGQGPEFLTYFQNEAQLDKSGLPSDRFFAERPEGSVSTLKIQRTQQEDSAVYLCASSLGADNEQFFGPGTRLTVL.

The chain links TRBV4-2 to TRBJ1-1; D not resolved. Germline CDR1 LGHNA, CDR2 YNFKEQ. The length of the CDR3 is 13 residues. The V end was cut by 0 bases, the J end by 5 bases, with 7 bases between. The CDR3: CASSQEGRTEAFF. CDR3 coding DNA: TGTGCCAGCAGCCAAGAGGGTCGGACTGAAGCTTTCTTT.

V is TRBV7-9 and J is TRBJ2-5; D is unresolved. Trimming cost V 7 bases and J 5 bases, with 20 bases left between them. Looked up from germline, CDR1 is SEHNR and CDR2 is FQNEAQ (reference sequence). This CDR3 contains 15 residues. The CDR3 region has the DNA TGTGCCAGCAAGTCGGCAGGTCCCCCTGGGGAGACCCAGTACTTC. Its protein is CASKSAGPPGETQYF.

The chain uses TRBV15 and TRBJ2-2; D is ambiguous. CDR3 length: 12 amino acids. Germline V lookup: CDR1 LNHNV, CDR2 YYDKDF (reference sequence). V lost 0 bases and J 4 bases, leaving 0 bases between the germline ends. The CDR3: CATSRDTGELFF. The CDR3 DNA follows: TGTGCCACCAGCAGAGACACCGGGGAGCTGTTTTTT.